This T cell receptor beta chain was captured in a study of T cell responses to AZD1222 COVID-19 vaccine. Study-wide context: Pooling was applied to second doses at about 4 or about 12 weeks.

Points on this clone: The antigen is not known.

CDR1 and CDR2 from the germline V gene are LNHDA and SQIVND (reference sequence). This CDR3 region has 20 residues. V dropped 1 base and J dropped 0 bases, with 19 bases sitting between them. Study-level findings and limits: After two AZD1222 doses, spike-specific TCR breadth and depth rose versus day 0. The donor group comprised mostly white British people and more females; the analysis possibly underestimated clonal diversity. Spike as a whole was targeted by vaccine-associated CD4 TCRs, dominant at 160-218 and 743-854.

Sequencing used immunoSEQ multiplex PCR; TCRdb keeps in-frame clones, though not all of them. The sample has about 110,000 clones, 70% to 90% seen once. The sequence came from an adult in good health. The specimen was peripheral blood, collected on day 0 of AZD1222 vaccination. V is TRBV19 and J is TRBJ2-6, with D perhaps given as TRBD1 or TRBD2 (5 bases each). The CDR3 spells CASSIVSVAIGTSGANVLTF. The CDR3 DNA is TGTGCCAGTAGTATAGTTAGCGTTGCGATAGGGACCTCTGGGGCCAACGTCCTGACTTTC. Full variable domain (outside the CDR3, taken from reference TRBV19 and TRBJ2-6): DGGITQSPKYLFRKEGQNVTLSCEQNLNHDAMYWYRQDPGQGLRLIYYSQIVNDFQKGDIAEGYSVSREKKESFPLTVTSAQKNPTAFYLCASSIVSVAIGTSGANVLTFGAGSRLTVL.